One and the same sample provided the 21 T cell receptor beta chains below, sequenced in a study of PD-L1 blockade in urothelial cancer. TCRdb's copy holds only in-frame clones and misses some; the assay was immunoSEQ multiplex PCR. The profile shows roughly 95,000 clones, around 86% of them singletons. Time point of the sample: pretreatment peripheral blood. This sample comprised PBMCs, obtained around atezolizumab (anti-PD-L1) treatment. These receptors all stem from a man in his sixties with urothelial cancer.

The rearrangement uses TRBV29-1 and TRBJ2-1; TRBD2 agrees at 13 bases. Trimming at V came to 5 bases and at J to 3 bases, leaving 1 base not matched to a gene. The length of the CDR3 is 14 residues. Per the germline V gene, CDR1 is SQVTM and CDR2 is ANQGSEA. The CDR3 protein is CSVRLAGGYNEQFF. The CDR3 DNA is TGCAGCGTTCGACTAGCGGGAGGCTACAATGAGCAGTTCTTC.

The rearrangement joins TRBV6-1 to TRBJ2-7, with TRBD2 matching over 10 bases. The CDR3 extends over 14 amino acids. Germline CDR1 MNHNS, CDR2 SASEGT. Losses at the gene ends were 5 bases for V and 2 bases for J; bases not matched to a gene: 3. The CDR3 DNA reads as TGTGCCAGCAGTATAGCGGGAGGACCCTACGAGCAGTACTTC. It specifies CASSIAGGPYEQYF.

The rearrangement links TRBV5-1 to TRBJ2-5; 10 positions match TRBD2. The CDR3 sequence is 16 residues long. Trimming removed 2 bases from V and 0 bases from J; junction bases left unmatched: 4. From germline, CDR1 is SGHRS and CDR2 YFSETQ. The CDR3 sequence is CASSFLAGAYQETQYF. DNA of the CDR3: TGCGCCAGCAGCTTTCTAGCGGGGGCCTACCAAGAGACCCAGTACTTC.

The chain recombines TRBV11-3 with TRBJ2-3; TRBD2 matches at 10 bases. Germline CDR1 is SGHNT and CDR2 is YENEEA. The CDR3 spans 15 residues. V lost 5 bases and J lost 6; bases outside the gene matches: 8. CDR3 coding DNA: TGTGCCAGCAGCGCCCGAACTAGCGGGGTGGATACGCAGTATTTT. It is translated as CASSARTSGVDTQYF.

This chain connects TRBV28 to TRBJ1-3; D ambiguous. The ends were cut back, 2 bases at V and 1 base at J, with 12 bases in the middle. CDR1 is MDHEN and CDR2 is SYDVKM in the germline V gene. The CDR3 extends over 16 amino acids. Here the CDR3 DNA reads TGTGCCAGCAGTTTACTACCATCCGGGTCTGGAAACACCATATATTTT. Translation: CASSLLPSGSGNTIYF.

The genes are TRBV4-3 and TRBJ1-1; a weak D match, TRBD1 (5 bases). This CDR3 comprises 17 residues. The germline CDR1 and CDR2 sequences are LGHNA and YSLEER. The V gene lost 0 bases and the J gene lost 4 bases, with 18 bases spanning the gap. CDR3 sequence reads: CASSQDLRDAGRTEAFF. The CDR3 bases are TGCGCCAGCAGCCAAGATCTTAGGGATGCAGGGCGCACTGAAGCTTTCTTT.

The chain links TRBV18 to TRBJ1-1, with D hard to call. CDR1 and CDR2 from the germline V gene are KGHSH and LQKENI. Trimming left V 0 bases short and J 5 bases short, with 22 bases between. The CDR3 extends over 18 amino acids. CDR3 protein: CASSPPILLTGRRTEAFF. CDR3 bases: TGTGCCAGCTCACCACCCATTTTATTAACGGGGAGGAGGACTGAAGCTTTCTTT.

The V and J genes are TRBV27 and TRBJ1-2, with D tentatively TRBD1 (5 bases). The CDR3 contains 13 residues. Germline V gene data show CDR1 as MNHEY and CDR2 as SMNVEV (reference sequence). V was clipped by 3 bases and J by 8 bases, with 13 bases between them. The CDR3 DNA follows: TGTGCCAGCAGTTTTTCGGGGGTGATCGGCTACACCTTC. Translation: CASSFSGVIGYTF.

J is TRBJ1-3 and V is TRBV27, with TRBD1 as a possible D gene (6 bases). The CDR3 loop spans 16 amino acids. Trimming pared 6 bases from V and 2 bases from J, leaving 17 bases between. CDR1 is MNHEY, CDR2 SMNVEV, per germline (reference sequence). CDR3 amino acids: CASRRGGGAAGNTIYF. In DNA form, the CDR3 reads TGTGCCAGCAGAAGAGGGGGGGGCGCGGCTGGAAACACCATATATTTT.

This chain joins TRBV7-9 and TRBJ1-1; D is undetermined. The CDR3 loop spans 13 amino acids. The germline V gene encodes CDR1 SEHNR and CDR2 FQNEAQ (reference sequence). V dropped 7 bases and J dropped 5 bases, with 14 bases sitting between them. This CDR3 is CASTPSAGTEAFF. The CDR3 DNA reads TGTGCCAGCACCCCGTCGGCGGGTACTGAAGCTTTCTTT.

J is TRBJ2-1 and V is TRBV19; no reliable D call. There are 12 residues in the CDR3. V gave up 1 base and J gave up 7 bases, with 5 bases separating them. The germline V gene encodes CDR1 LNHDA and CDR2 SQIVND (reference sequence). CDR3 region: CASSIVPNEQFF. CDR3 coding DNA: TGTGCCAGTAGTATAGTCCCTAATGAGCAGTTCTTC.

This chain joins TRBV11-3 and TRBJ1-2; 10 bases map to TRBD1. CDR3 length: 16 amino acids. The ends lost 5 bases at V and 4 bases at J; junction bases unmatched: 10. Germline V gene data show CDR1 as SGHNT and CDR2 as YENEEA. CDR3 sequence: CASSQGTGEFLYGYTF. CDR3 coding DNA: TGTGCCAGCAGCCAAGGGACAGGGGAGTTTCTCTATGGCTACACCTTC.

The chain carries TRBV11-3 and TRBJ2-3; TRBD1 is a possible D gene (5 bases). Trimming left V 2 bases short and J 5 bases short, with 17 bases between. This CDR3 comprises 16 residues. Germline CDR1 reads SGHNT; CDR2 reads YENEEA. The CDR3, as DNA: TGTGCCAGCAGCTTAATACCCGGTATCACAGGAGATACGCAGTATTTT. Translated: CASSLIPGITGDTQYF.

This chain links TRBV21-1 with TRBJ2-5; the D call TRBD2 from the table was never checked on the DNA. TRBV21-1 is marked as a pseudogene. This CDR3 is 16 amino acids long. In DNA, the CDR3 is TGTGCCAGCAGCAGATCCCGGGGGGAGTACCAAGAGACCCAGTACTTC. Protein sequence: CASSRSRGEYQETQYF.

This chain links TRBV6-5 with TRBJ1-2, with a weak D call TRBD1 (6 bases). The CDR3 is 14 residues long. The V and J ends lost 6 bases and 5 bases respectively, with 16 bases between them. Germline lookup yields CDR1 MNHEY and CDR2 SVGAGI. CDR3 DNA sequence: TGTGCCAGCAGGGGGTCCGGGGGGCGGTATGGCTACACCTTC. It encodes CASRGSGGRYGYTF.

This clone was seen only a few times. The rearrangement joins TRBV7-2 to TRBJ2-3; possible D gene TRBD2, 5 bases. The V end lost 6 bases, the J end lost 4 bases, and 14 bases lay between the germline ends. The germline V gene encodes CDR1 SGHTA and CDR2 FQGNSA. The CDR3 spans 14 residues. CDR3 sequence reads: CASRSGFFSDTQYF. The CDR3 DNA reads as TGTGCCAGCAGATCGGGATTCTTCTCAGATACGCAGTATTTT.

The CDR3 nucleotides are TGTGCCAGCAGCCGAAGCGGGAGAATTGGAGATACGCAGTATTTT. Protein: CASSRSGRIGDTQYF. This chain links TRBV5-6 with TRBJ2-3; 8 bases fit TRBD2. The CDR3 runs 15 residues. Germline values: CDR1 SGHDT, CDR2 YYEEEE. J gave up 5 bases and V 4 bases, and 9 bases lay outside the gene matches. The full variable domain, rest sourced from reference TRBV5-6 and TRBJ2-3, is DAGVTQSPTHLIKTRGQQVTLRCSPKSGHDTVSWYQQALGQGPQFIFQYYEEEERQRGNFPDRFSGHQFPNYSSELNVNALLLGDSALYLCASSRSGRIGDTQYFGPGTRLTVL.

As to this clone: The sample has other DNA sequences that encode this CDR3 too. The chain is built from TRBV6-5 and TRBJ2-2; D is perhaps TRBD2 (5 bases). Germline lookup yields CDR1 MNHEY and CDR2 SVGAGI. The length of the CDR3 is 13 residues. The V gene lost 4 bases and the J gene lost 5 bases, with 8 bases spanning the gap. CDR3 amino acids: CASSSPGTGELFF. Here the CDR3 DNA reads TGTGCCAGCAGTTCACCGGGGACCGGGGAGCTGTTTTTT.

This chain connects TRBV21-1 to TRBJ2-3; the table names TRBD2, a call not compared with the DNA. TRBV21-1 is shown as a pseudogene. This CDR3 comprises 16 residues. CDR3 sequence: CASSKESRVSTDTQYF. CDR3 DNA sequence: TGTGCCAGCAGCAAAGAATCCCGTGTTAGCACAGATACGCAGTATTTT.

The J gene is TRBJ2-3, the V gene TRBV2, with TRBD2 identical over 9 bases. CDR3 length: 16 residues. Trimming cost V 7 bases and J 1 base; bases outside gene matches: 9. Germline lookup yields CDR1 SNHLY and CDR2 FYNNEI. The CDR3 nucleotides are TGTGCCAGCACGCGCGAGGCGGGGGGGGGCACAGATACGCAGTATTTT. Translation: CASTREAGGGTDTQYF.

The gene calls are TRBV10-3 and TRBJ1-3, with D perhaps TRBD1 (6 bases). V lost 4 bases to trimming and J lost 0 bases, with 10 bases between them. The CDR3 has 15 amino acids. Germline CDR1 is ENHRY and CDR2 is SYGVKD. The CDR3 sequence is CAISGARGSGNTIYF. The CDR3 region has the DNA TGTGCCATCAGTGGTGCCAGGGGCTCTGGAAACACCATATATTTT.